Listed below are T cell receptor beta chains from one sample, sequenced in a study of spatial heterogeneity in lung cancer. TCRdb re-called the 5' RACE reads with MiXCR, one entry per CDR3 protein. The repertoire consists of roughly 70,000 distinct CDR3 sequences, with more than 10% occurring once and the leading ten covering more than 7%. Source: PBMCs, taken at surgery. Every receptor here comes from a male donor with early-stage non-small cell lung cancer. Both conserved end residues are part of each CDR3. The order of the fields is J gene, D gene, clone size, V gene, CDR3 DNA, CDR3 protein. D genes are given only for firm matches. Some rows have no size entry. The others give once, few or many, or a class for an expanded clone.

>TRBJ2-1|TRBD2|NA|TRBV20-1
TGCAGTGCTAGAGGTTGGCGGGAGGGCTTTACTTACAATGAGCAGTTCTTC
CSARGWREGFTYNEQFF
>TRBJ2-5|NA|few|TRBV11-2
TGTGCCAGCAGCTTAGGGGATCCAAGAAGAGAGACCCAGTACTTC
CASSLGDPRRETQYF
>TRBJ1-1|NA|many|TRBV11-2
TGTGCCAGCAGCTTAGTGGCGGCGAACACTGAAGCTTTCTTT
CASSLVAANTEAFF
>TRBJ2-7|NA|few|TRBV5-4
TGTGCCAGCAGCTTGGTTGGCCTATCTCAGGAGCAGTACTTC
CASSLVGLSQEQYF
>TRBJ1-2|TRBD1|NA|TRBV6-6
TGTGCCAGCAGTCCGGGACAGGGTAACAGGGGCTACACCTTC
CASSPGQGNRGYTF
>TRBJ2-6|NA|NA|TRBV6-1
TGTGCCAGCAGGGGGAACCTTGGGGCCAACGTCCTGACTTTC
CASRGNLGANVLTF
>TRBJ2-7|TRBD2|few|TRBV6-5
TGTGCCAGCGGAGAAGCGGGAGCGTTCTTATACGAGCAGTACTTC
CASGEAGAFLYEQYF
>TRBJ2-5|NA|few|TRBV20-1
TGCAGTGCTAGAGATCCCCGTGCAGATCAAGAGACCCAGTACTTC
CSARDPRADQETQYF
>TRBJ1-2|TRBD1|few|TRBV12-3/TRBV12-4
TGTGCCAGCAGTGGACAGGGCAACTATGGCTACACCTTC
CASSGQGNYGYTF
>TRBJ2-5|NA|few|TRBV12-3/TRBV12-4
TGTGCCAGCAGTTTAGCGCAGGAAGAGACCCAGTACTTC
CASSLAQEETQYF
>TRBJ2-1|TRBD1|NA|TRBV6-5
TGTGCCAGCAGGAGACAGGGAAGCTCCTACAGTGAGCAGTTCTTC
CASRRQGSSYSEQFF
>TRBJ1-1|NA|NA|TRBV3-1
TGTGCCAGCAGCCAAGGTTGGGGAAACACTGAAGCTTTCTTT
CASSQGWGNTEAFF
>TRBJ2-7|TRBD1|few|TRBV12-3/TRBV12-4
TGTGCCAGCAGTTTGTCGTCAGGGGGCCCGGGCGAGCAGTACTTC
CASSLSSGGPGEQYF
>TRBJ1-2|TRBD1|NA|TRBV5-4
TGTGCCAGCGGAGAGGGACAGGGATCCCTCTATGGCTACACCTTC
CASGEGQGSLYGYTF
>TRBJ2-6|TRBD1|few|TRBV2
TGTGCCAGGGGGACAGCCTCTGGGGCCAACGTCCTGACTTTC
CARGTASGANVLTF
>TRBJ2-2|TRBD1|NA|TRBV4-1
TGCGCCAGCAGCCTCCGGACAGGAAACACCGGGGAGCTGTTTTTT
CASSLRTGNTGELFF
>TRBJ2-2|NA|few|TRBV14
TGTGCCAGCAGCCGTTACAGGACGTCCGGGACCGGGGAGCTGTTTTTT
CASSRYRTSGTGELFF
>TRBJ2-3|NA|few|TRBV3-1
TGTGCCAGCAGCCCCCGCTTCGGCCGCACAGATACGCAGTATTTT
CASSPRFGRTDTQYF
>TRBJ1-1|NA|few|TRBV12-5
TGTGCTAGTGGTTTGGAGGGAGGCACTGAAGCTTTCTTT
CASGLEGGTEAFF
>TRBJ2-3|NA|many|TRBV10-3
TGTGCCATCAGTGGCGGGACGGCGGGTACGCAGTATTTT
CAISGGTAGTQYF
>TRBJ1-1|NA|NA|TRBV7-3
TGTGCCAGCAGCTACTTAAACACTGAAGCTTTCTTT
CASSYLNTEAFF
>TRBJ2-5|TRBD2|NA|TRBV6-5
TGTGCCAGCAGACTACTAGCGGGAGGAAAAGAGACCCAGTACTTC
CASRLLAGGKETQYF
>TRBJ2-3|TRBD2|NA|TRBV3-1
TGTGCCAGCAGCCGTTGGACTAGCGGGATCACAGATACGCAGTATTTT
CASSRWTSGITDTQYF
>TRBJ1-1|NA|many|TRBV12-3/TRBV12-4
TGTGCCAGCAGTTTGAAGGTAAACACTGAAGCTTTCTTT
CASSLKVNTEAFF
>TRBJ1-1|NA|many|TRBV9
TGTGCCAGCAGCGTGGGGGCAGGGGACACTGAAGCTTTCTTT
CASSVGAGDTEAFF
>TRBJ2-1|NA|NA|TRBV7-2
TGTGCCAGCAGCTTAGTGAGCTCCTACAATGAGCAGTTCTTC
CASSLVSSYNEQFF
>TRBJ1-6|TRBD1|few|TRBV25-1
TGTGCCAGCAGCGTGGGGGGGACAGATAATTCACCCCTCCACTTT
CASSVGGTDNSPLHF
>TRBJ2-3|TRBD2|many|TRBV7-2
TGTGCCAGCAGCCCTAGCGGGATGGATACGCAGTATTTT
CASSPSGMDTQYF
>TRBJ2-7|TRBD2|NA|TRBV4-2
TGTGCCAGCAGCCAAGGGGCTAGCGGGAGGGGCTCCTACGAGCAGTACTTC
CASSQGASGRGSYEQYF
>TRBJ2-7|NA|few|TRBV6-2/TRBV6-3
TGTGCCAGCAGTTACTCGAAGCGGAGGGGCTACGAGCAGTACTTC
CASSYSKRRGYEQYF
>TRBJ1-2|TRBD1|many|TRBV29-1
TGCAGCGTGACCGGGACAGCCTATGGCTACACCTTC
CSVTGTAYGYTF
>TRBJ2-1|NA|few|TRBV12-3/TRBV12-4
TGTGCCCACCCGGGACGCCCTCGTGATGAGCAGTTCTTC
CAHPGRPRDEQFF
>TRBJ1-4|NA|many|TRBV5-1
TGCGCCAGCAGCCCCGCCCCTACAGGTTCCAGCGAAAAACTGTTTTTT
CASSPAPTGSSEKLFF
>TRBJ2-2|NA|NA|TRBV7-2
TGTGCCAGCAGCGGATGGCTCTCCGGGGAGCTGTTTTTT
CASSGWLSGELFF
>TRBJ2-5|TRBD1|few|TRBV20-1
TGCAGTGCGACAGGGAATCAAGAGACCCAGTACTTC
CSATGNQETQYF
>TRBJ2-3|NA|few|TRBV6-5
TGTGCCAGCAGTTACGGTGACCTACTGAAAACAGATACGCAGTATTTT
CASSYGDLLKTDTQYF
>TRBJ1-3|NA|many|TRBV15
TGTGCCACCGGCTCAGGGACTGGAAACACCATATATTTT
CATGSGTGNTIYF
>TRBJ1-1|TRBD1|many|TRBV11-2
TGTGCCAGCAGCTCGGTTCCCGGGACAGGGGGCTCTGAAGCTTTCTTT
CASSSVPGTGGSEAFF
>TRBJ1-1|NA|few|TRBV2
TGTGCCAGCATTCCACCGAACACTGAAGCTTTCTTT
CASIPPNTEAFF
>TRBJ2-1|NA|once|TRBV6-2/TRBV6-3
TGTGCCAGCAGTCTCGTGGCCGGATCCTACAATGAGCAGTTCTTC
CASSLVAGSYNEQFF
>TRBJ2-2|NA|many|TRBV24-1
TGTGCCACCAGTGATCCCGGGCCGGAGTCCACCGGGGAGCTGTTTTTT
CATSDPGPESTGELFF
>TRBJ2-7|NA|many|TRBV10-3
TGTGCCATCAGTGAGCCAGGCGGGTCCTACGAGCAGTACTTC
CAISEPGGSYEQYF
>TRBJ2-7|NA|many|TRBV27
TGTGCCAGCAGTGAGGGTACACACTACGAGCAGTACTTC
CASSEGTHYEQYF
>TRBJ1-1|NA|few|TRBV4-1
TGCGCCAGCAGCAAAAATCCTCCTGGCACTGAAGCTTTCTTT
CASSKNPPGTEAFF
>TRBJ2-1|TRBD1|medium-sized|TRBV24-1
TGTGCCACCAGTGTTCAGGGGGCAACTGAGCAGTTCTTC
CATSVQGATEQFF
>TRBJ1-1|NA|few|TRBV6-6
TGTGCCAGCAGGCTAAAGAGGGATGTAGACACTGAAGCTTTCTTT
CASRLKRDVDTEAFF
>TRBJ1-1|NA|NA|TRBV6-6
TGTGCCAGCAGCGGTGTGGGCCATACCACTGAAGCTTTCTTT
CASSGVGHTTEAFF
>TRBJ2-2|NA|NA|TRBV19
TGTGCCAGTAGTAGATCCCGGGACCGGGGTACGGGGGAGCTGTTTTTT
CASSRSRDRGTGELFF
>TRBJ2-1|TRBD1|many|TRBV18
TGTGCCAGCTCACCTCTGGTAAGGGGGCTCAATGAGCAGTTCTTC
CASSPLVRGLNEQFF
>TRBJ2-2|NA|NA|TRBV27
TGTGCCAGCAGTTTATCCACCCAACCCACCGGGGAGCTGTTTTTT
CASSLSTQPTGELFF
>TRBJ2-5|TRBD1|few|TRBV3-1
TGTGCCAGCAGCCAGCCAGGGGGCCTAGAGACCCAGTACTTC
CASSQPGGLETQYF
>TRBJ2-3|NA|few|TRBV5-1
TGCGCCAGCAGCTTGGCCAGGCGGGGCAACACAGATACGCAGTATTTT
CASSLARRGNTDTQYF
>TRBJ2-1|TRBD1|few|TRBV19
TGTGCCAGTAGTTCCCTCATAAACAGGGGTAGCAAAAATGAGCAGTTCTTC
CASSSLINRGSKNEQFF
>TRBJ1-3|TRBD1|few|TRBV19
TGTGCCAGTAGTCTTTGGGACAGGGGCTCTGGAAACACCATATATTTT
CASSLWDRGSGNTIYF
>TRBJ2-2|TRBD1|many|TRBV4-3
TGCGCCAGCAGCCAAGACCCCCCGGGGCCAGGGGGTAGCGGGGAGCTGTTTTTT
CASSQDPPGPGGSGELFF